The 21 T cell receptor beta chains below come from one sample, sequenced in a study of tissue T cells after allogeneic stem cell transplantation. The assay was immunoSEQ multiplex PCR, and TCRdb's table has in-frame clones only and misses some. The repertoire holds more than 45,000 clones, with about three quarters as singletons. Sequenced: sorted cells pooled from one or two spleens. These receptors were collected from a pool of C57BL/6 mice in good health.

In regard to this clone: Genes and germline come from the mouse. The sequence runs out 1 residue before the end of the CDR3; the remainder is reconstructed from the germline J gene. The V call is TRBV12-2, the J call TRBJ2-7; 10 bases are a match to TRBD2. Germline V gene lookup returns CDR1 SGHLS and CDR2 HYDKME. The CDR3 has 14 amino acids. J was trimmed by 4 bases and V by 0 bases; bases with no gene match: 2. This chain's CDR3 is CASSLGDWGYEQYF. Partial CDR3 DNA: TGTGCCAGCTCTCTCGGGGACTGGGGATATGAACAGTAC. Filled out from reference TRBV12-2 and TRBJ2-7, the complete variable domain reads NSGVVQSPRYIIKGKGERSILKCIPISGHLSVAWYQQTQGQELKFFIQHYDKMERDKGNLPSRFSVQQFDDYHSEMNMSALELEDSAVYFCASSLGDWGYEQYFGPGTRLTVL.

About this clone: All gene names here are mouse names. The sequenced fragment ends 1 residue before the CDR3 boundary, so the rest is inferred from the germline J gene. The chain links TRBV31 to TRBJ2-3; 8 bases align to TRBD2. Looked up from germline, CDR1 is GKSSPN and CDR2 is SITVG. CDR3 size: 15 residues. J was trimmed by 0 bases and V by 0 bases; bases with no gene match: 2. The sequenced part of the CDR3 DNA is TGTGCCTGGAGTCTGGGGGGGCGGAGTGCAGAAACGCTGTAT. Translated: CAWSLGGRSAETLY. The CDR3 in full is CAWSLGGRSAETLYF.

This clone was seen only a few times. The genes are named according to mouse. Read data end 1 residue before the CDR3 end; the end is taken from the germline J gene. The genes are TRBV1 and TRBJ2-7, with no clear D. Per germline, CDR1 NSQYPW and CDR2 LRSPGD (reference sequence). This CDR3 region has 13 residues. V lost 1 base, J lost 0 bases, and 4 bases lay in between. The CDR3 bases that were read are TGCACCTGCAGTGCAGTCAACTCCTATGAACAGTAC. Its translation is CTCSAVNSYEQY. Given in full, the CDR3 is CTCSAVNSYEQYF.

This clone came up a few times. The gene names given are mouse names. The read finishes 1 residue shy of the CDR3 end, and the germline J gene is used to complete it. This chain uses TRBV5 with TRBJ2-7; 7 positions agree with TRBD1. J was trimmed by 0 bases and V by 4 bases; bases with no gene match: 3. In germline, CDR1 is LGHNA, CDR2 YNLKQL (reference sequence). CDR3 length: 14 residues. The sequenced part of the CDR3 DNA is TGTGCCAGCAGCCCTGGGACAGTCTCCTATGAACAGTAC. Amino acid sequence: CASSPGTVSYEQY. The whole CDR3 reads CASSPGTVSYEQYF.

Concerning this clone itself: Mouse gene names apply. The CDR3 end is not reached by the read, which stops 1 residue before it; the germline J gene fills it in. This chain connects TRBV1 to TRBJ1-3, with TRBD1 as a possible D gene (6 bases). CDR3 length: 14 residues. The germline V and J ends were trimmed by 4 bases and 3 bases, with 10 bases remaining between them. Germline values: CDR1 NSQYPW, CDR2 LRSPGD (reference sequence). CDR3 DNA, as far as it was read: TGCACCTGCAGTGACAGGGTGTATGGAAATACGCTCTAT. This translates into CTCSDRVYGNTLY. The CDR3 in its entirety is CTCSDRVYGNTLYF.

This clone was counted once. Mouse gene names and germline throughout. The CDR3 end falls 1 residue outside the read, so it is completed with the germline J gene. The V and J genes are TRBV12-2 and TRBJ1-5; no firm D call. The V end was cut by 0 bases, the J end by 1 base, with 6 bases between. The CDR3 is 14 residues long. CDR1 is SGHLS and CDR2 is HYDKME in the germline V gene. CDR3 DNA (partial): TGTGCCAGCTCTCTCGAGGTAAACAACCAGGCTCCGCTT. It codes for CASSLEVNNQAPL. The entire CDR3 is CASSLEVNNQAPLF.

This clone was recorded only once. The germline and genes are mouse ones. The CDR3 end is not reached by the read, which stops 1 residue before it; the germline J gene fills it in. The sample contains more than one DNA sequence encoding this CDR3. The rearrangement uses TRBV14 and TRBJ2-1; 7 nucleotides align to TRBD2. The CDR3 spans 14 residues. Per the germline V gene, CDR1 is SGHDT and CDR2 is FRDEAV. With V trimmed by 0 bases and J by 3 bases, 0 bases remained unmatched. Incomplete CDR3 DNA: TGTGCCAGCAGTTTCTGGGGGGGCTATGCTGAGCAGTTC. This translates into CASSFWGGYAEQF. The entire CDR3 sequence reads CASSFWGGYAEQFF.

About this clone itself: Gene names and germline match the mouse. The DNA ends 1 residue before the CDR3 does, and the rest of the CDR3 is filled in from the germline J gene. The V and J genes are TRBV3 and TRBJ2-1; D gene unclear. Trimming pared 4 bases from V and 1 base from J, leaving 5 bases between. The CDR3 runs to 13 residues. CDR1 is SNHLY and CDR2 is FYNGKV in the germline V gene (reference sequence). This CDR3 reads CASSSDNYAEQFF. The sequenced CDR3 bases are TGTGCCAGCAGCTCGGACAACTATGCTGAGCAGTTC.

Regarding this clone: All gene names here are mouse names. The sequenced fragment ends 1 residue before the CDR3 boundary, so the rest is inferred from the germline J gene. V gene TRBV29 combines with J gene TRBJ2-5; D is unclear. Trimming took off 6 bases at V and 0 bases at J, with 13 bases between the two ends. This CDR3 is 15 amino acids long. CDR1 is MSHET and CDR2 is SYDVDS in the germline V gene. CDR3 sequence reads: CASSTPQPNQDTQYF. The sequenced CDR3 bases are TGTGCTAGCAGCACCCCCCAACCCAACCAAGACACCCAGTAC.

On this clone itself: Genes and germline come from the mouse. The CDR3 end falls 1 residue outside the read, so it is completed with the germline J gene. The chain joins TRBV13-1 to TRBJ1-1, with D perhaps TRBD1 (6 bases). Germline-derived CDR1 and CDR2 are NSHNY and SYGAGN. The V and J ends lost 2 bases and 0 bases respectively, with 8 bases between them. This CDR3 comprises 14 residues. The DNA read from the CDR3 is TGTGCCAGCAGTGAAAGGGGGGCAAACACAGAAGTCTTC. Translation: CASSERGANTEVF. The whole CDR3 region reads CASSERGANTEVFF.

With regard to this clone: The germline and genes are mouse ones. The read terminates 1 residue before the CDR3 end, so the remaining end is supplied by the germline J gene. This sequence joins TRBV19 and TRBJ2-1, with D tentatively TRBD1 or TRBD2 (5 bases each). V dropped 1 base and J dropped 5 bases, with 7 bases sitting between them. The CDR3 has 13 amino acids. Germline CDR1 is FNHDT and CDR2 is SITEND (reference sequence). CDR3 region: CASSISGDAEQFF. The DNA read from the CDR3 is TGTGCCAGCAGTATATCGGGGGATGCTGAGCAGTTC.

Remarks on this clone: Mouse gene names apply. CDR3 bases read: TGTGCCAGCGGTGACCAAAACGAAAGATTATTT. Translated, it gives CASGDQNERLF. The entire CDR3 is CASGDQNERLFF. This sequence joins TRBV13-2 and TRBJ1-4; D is unresolved. The read finishes 1 residue shy of the CDR3 end, and the germline J gene is used to complete it. Germline loops: CDR1 NNHNN, CDR2 SYGAGS (reference sequence). This CDR3 has 12 amino acids. Trimming shortened V by 2 bases and J by 5 bases, and 4 bases separated the two germline ends.

For this clone: The gene names given are mouse names. The sequenced fragment ends 1 residue before the CDR3 boundary, so the rest is inferred from the germline J gene. The chain combines TRBV3 with TRBJ1-6; no clear D gene. TRBJ1-6 is designated an ORF whose function remains uncertain. Trimming took 0 bases from V and 5 from J, leaving 5 bases between them. Germline CDR1 SNHLY, CDR2 FYNGKV (reference sequence). The CDR3 runs 14 residues. CDR3 sequence: CASSLAGDNSPLYF. CDR3 DNA (partial): TGTGCCAGCAGCTTAGCTGGGGATAATTCGCCCCTCTAC.

This clone was seen only once. Gene names and germline match the mouse. The read halts 1 residue ahead of the CDR3 end, with the missing end drawn from the germline J gene. The chain is built from TRBV2 and TRBJ1-2, with D possibly being TRBD1 (6 bases). The CDR3 is 15 amino acids. The germline CDR1 and CDR2 sequences are LGHNA and YSYQKL. Trimming cost V 0 bases and J 4 bases, with 12 bases left between them. Incomplete CDR3 DNA: TGTGCCAGCAGCCAAGATGGGGGGCGGGGCTCCGACTACACC. It codes for CASSQDGGRGSDYT. The full CDR3 is CASSQDGGRGSDYTF.

Note on this clone: All gene names here are mouse names. CDR3 residues: CTCSALTGREDTQYF. The DNA read from the CDR3 is TGCACCTGCAGTGCCCTGACAGGGAGGGAGGACACCCAGTAC. The chain combines TRBV1 with TRBJ2-5, with 7 bases fitting TRBD1. The read halts 1 residue ahead of the CDR3 end, with the missing end drawn from the germline J gene. V lost 3 bases, J lost 6 bases, and 9 bases stayed unmatched. Per the germline V gene, CDR1 is NSQYPW and CDR2 is LRSPGD (reference sequence). The CDR3 contains 15 residues.

To note about this clone: Gene names follow the mouse nomenclature. The missing CDR3 end, 1 residue past where the read stops, is filled in from the germline J gene. The chain carries TRBV3 and TRBJ2-4, with D perhaps TRBD1 (5 bases). Trimming took off 5 bases at V and 2 bases at J, with 11 bases between the two ends. The germline V gene encodes CDR1 SNHLY and CDR2 FYNGKV (reference sequence). This CDR3 contains 14 residues. The part of the CDR3 DNA that was read is TGTGCCAGCAGCCCCGGACAAAATCAAAACACCTTGTAC. It is translated as CASSPGQNQNTLY. The full CDR3 is CASSPGQNQNTLYF.

As to this clone: Gene and germline names: mouse. The read stops 1 residue short of the end of the CDR3; the missing end is completed from the germline J gene. The rearrangement links TRBV13-2 to TRBJ2-7; 8 nucleotides line up with TRBD1. The germline V gene encodes CDR1 NNHNN and CDR2 SYGAGS (reference sequence). The ends lost 1 base at V and 7 bases at J; junction bases unmatched: 4. CDR3 size: 13 residues. The sequenced CDR3 bases are TGTGCCAGCGGTGATCGGACAGGGCGGGAACAGTAC. Amino acid sequence: CASGDRTGREQY. The CDR3, in full, reads CASGDRTGREQYF.

The table lists this clone with a few counts. The germline and genes are mouse ones. Read coverage stops 1 residue before the CDR3 terminus; the germline J gene supplies the remainder. The genes are TRBV1 and TRBJ1-1, with D possibly matching TRBD1 (6 bases). Germline CDR1 NSQYPW, CDR2 LRSPGD (reference sequence). This CDR3 comprises 14 residues. The V end was cut by 4 bases, the J end by 1 base, with 10 bases between. The covered CDR3 bases are TGCACCTGCAGTGGATCGGGACAAAACACAGAAGTCTTC. This translates into CTCSGSGQNTEVF. The whole CDR3 region reads CTCSGSGQNTEVFF. Looking up the rest from reference TRBV1 and TRBJ1-1 gives the full variable domain: VTLLEQNPRWRLVPRGQAVNLRCILKNSQYPWMSWYQQDLQKQLQWLFTLRSPGDKEVKSLPGADYLATRVTDTELRLQVANMSQGRTLYCTCSGSGQNTEVFFGKGTRLTVV.

This clone came up a few times. The listed genes are named as in mouse. The CDR3 end falls 1 residue outside the read, so it is completed with the germline J gene. J is TRBJ1-3 and V is TRBV19; a weak D match, TRBD1 (6 bases). This CDR3 region has 13 residues. Germline CDR1 FNHDT, CDR2 SITEND (reference sequence). Trimming left V 4 bases short and J 3 bases short, with 8 bases between. The CDR3 bases that were read are TGTGCCAGCAGTCCAGGGGATGGAAATACGCTCTAT. Its translation: CASSPGDGNTLY. The entire CDR3 protein reads CASSPGDGNTLYF.

Worth noting for this clone: Gene labels here are mouse ones. Coverage ceases 1 residue before the CDR3 finishes, and the germline J gene fills in the end. V gene TRBV13-2 combines with J gene TRBJ1-6; D is undetermined. TRBJ1-6 is an ORF, with its function uncertain. The V end lost 2 bases, the J end lost 5 bases, and 8 bases lay between the germline ends. The CDR3 contains 14 residues. Germline-derived CDR1 and CDR2 are NNHNN and SYGAGS (reference sequence). CDR3 bases read: TGTGCCAGCGGTGAAAGACAAAATAATTCGCCCCTCTAC. Its translation: CASGERQNNSPLY. The whole CDR3 is CASGERQNNSPLYF.

A remark on this clone: Germline and genes: mouse. The sequence runs out 1 residue before the end of the CDR3; the remainder is reconstructed from the germline J gene. The chain joins TRBV13-2 to TRBJ2-7; the match to TRBD2 covers 10 bases. Germline CDR1 and CDR2: NNHNN and SYGAGS (reference sequence). V lost 1 base and J lost 5; bases outside the gene matches: 3. The CDR3 is 14 amino acids. CDR3 residues: CASGDPWGGDEQYF. Partial CDR3 DNA: TGTGCCAGCGGTGATCCCTGGGGGGGCGATGAACAGTAC.